This T cell receptor beta chain was captured by sequencing in a study of CD8 T cells in ankylosing spondylitis. Trimming removed 2 bases at V and 7 bases at J, with 12 bases between. CDR1 and CDR2 (germline): MNHEY, SMNVEV (reference sequence). This CDR3 is built from 15 residues. Quantitative 5'-RACE was performed with molecular barcodes, and it yielded the TCR beta libraries. MiXCR, run by TCRdb on the 5' RACE reads, gives a single entry per CDR3 protein. The sample lists hundreds of thousands of distinct CDR3 sequences, approximately 12% seen once, with 0.45% to 0.6% in the top ten. Notes on the study in general: A TCR beta motif of eight or nine highly homologous variants seemed to mark ankylosing spondylitis blood.

Of note for this clonotype: Antigen: not known.

What was sequenced was blood, either unsorted or a sorted T cell fraction (not recorded which). The receptor's source is a male donor with ankylosing spondylitis. The gene calls are TRBV27 and TRBJ1-6; unclear D gene. CDR3: CASSLAGRLNSPLHF. As DNA, the CDR3 is TGTGCCAGCAGTTTAGCCGGACGGTTGAATTCACCCCTCCACTTT.